The source of this T cell receptor (beta chain) is a study of T cell repertoires in cytomegalovirus infection. The germline gives CDR1 MNHEY, CDR2 SVGEGT. This CDR3 spans 13 amino acids. V lost 4 bases to trimming and J lost 4 bases, with 10 bases between them. Study results and caveats: Carriers of CMV plus the relevant HLA were identified by cumulative public TCR beta family frequency.

The table lists this clonotype with a few counts. What it binds is not known. TCRdb passed the reads through MiXCR, listing each CDR3 protein once. The sample includes approximately 120,000 distinct CDR3 sequences, roughly 30% of them seen just once. This chain links TRBV6-2 or TRBV6-3 with TRBJ1-2; the D gene is possibly TRBD1 (6 bases). The sample consisted of CD8+ T cells from cultured PBMCs, taken from culture after CMV antigen stimulation. This TCR came from a human donor in good health (CMV status not recorded). Some clones in this sample may be carry-over from other donors' samples. The CDR3 loop reads CASSSGTTYGYTF. CDR3 sequence (DNA): TGTGCCAGCAGTTCCGGGACAACCTATGGCTACACCTTC.